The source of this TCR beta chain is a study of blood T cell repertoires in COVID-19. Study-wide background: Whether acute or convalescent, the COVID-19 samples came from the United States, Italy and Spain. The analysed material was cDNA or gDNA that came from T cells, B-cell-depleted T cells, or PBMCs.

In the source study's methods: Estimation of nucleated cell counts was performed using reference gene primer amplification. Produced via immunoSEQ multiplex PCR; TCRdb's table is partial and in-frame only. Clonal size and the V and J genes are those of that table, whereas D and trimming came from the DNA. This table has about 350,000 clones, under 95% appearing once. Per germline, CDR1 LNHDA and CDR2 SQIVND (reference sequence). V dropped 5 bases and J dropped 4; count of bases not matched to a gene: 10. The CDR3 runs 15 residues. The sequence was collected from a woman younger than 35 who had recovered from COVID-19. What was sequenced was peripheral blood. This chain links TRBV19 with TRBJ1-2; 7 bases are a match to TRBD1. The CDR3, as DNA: TGTGCCAGTAGTCCCACGGGACAGAAAGGCTATGGCTACACCTTC. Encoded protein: CASSPTGQKGYGYTF.